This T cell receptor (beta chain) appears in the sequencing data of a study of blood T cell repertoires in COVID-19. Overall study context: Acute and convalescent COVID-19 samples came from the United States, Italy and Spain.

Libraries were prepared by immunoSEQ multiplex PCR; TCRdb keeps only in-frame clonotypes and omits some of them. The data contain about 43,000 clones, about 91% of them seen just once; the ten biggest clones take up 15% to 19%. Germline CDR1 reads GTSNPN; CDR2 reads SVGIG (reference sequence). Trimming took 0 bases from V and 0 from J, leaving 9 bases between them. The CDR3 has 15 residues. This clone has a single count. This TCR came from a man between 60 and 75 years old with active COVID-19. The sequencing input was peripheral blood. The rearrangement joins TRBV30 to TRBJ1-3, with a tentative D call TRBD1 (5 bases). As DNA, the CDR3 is TGTGCCTGGAGTGTAAGGGGCCTCTCTGGAAACACCATATATTTT. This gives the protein CAWSVRGLSGNTIYF.